This T cell receptor beta chain was identified during a study of T cell responses to AZD1222 COVID-19 vaccine. V gave up 6 bases and J gave up 0 bases, with 12 bases separating them. CDR1 MNHEY and CDR2 SVGAGI come from the germline V gene. There are 14 residues in the CDR3. Profiling relied on immunoSEQ multiplex PCR, and the TCRdb table lists in-frame clones only, not all of them. The data show approximately 73,000 clones, over 80% seen once. This receptor was taken from an adult in good health. V usage is TRBV6-5 and J usage is TRBJ2-7, with a possible D match to TRBD1 (5 bases). Material: peripheral blood, obtained on day 0 of AZD1222 vaccination. Here the CDR3 DNA reads TGTGCCAGCAGACCCTCGACAGTCTCCTACGAGCAGTACTTC. This gives the protein CASRPSTVSYEQYF.